Below, 10 T cell receptor beta chains from the same sample are listed, as sequenced in a study of blood T cell repertoires in COVID-19. Profiling relied on immunoSEQ multiplex PCR, and the TCRdb table lists in-frame clones only, not all of them. Of 220,000 or so clones in the sample, around 84% were seen once. Input material: peripheral blood. Receptors were obtained from a man aged 25-45 years with active or convalescent COVID-19.

The chain joins TRBV2 to TRBJ2-7, with 7 nucleotides matching TRBD2. CDR1 SNHLY and CDR2 FYNNEI come from the germline V gene. V gave up 5 bases and J gave up 5 bases; unmatched junction bases: 9. CDR3 length: 14 residues. CDR3: CASSYTGGRNEQYF. The CDR3 nucleotides read TGTGCCAGCAGTTACACGGGAGGTAGGAACGAGCAGTACTTC.

Points on this clone: The junction shows a germline mismatch at one end, possibly a read error. Other DNA sequences of this sample code for an identical CDR3. This chain links TRBV4-1 with TRBJ2-7, with 8 bases identical to TRBD1. Germline values: CDR1 MGHRA, CDR2 YSYEKL. The CDR3 spans 14 residues. This chain's CDR3 is CASSLRTGYGEQYF. Written as DNA, the CDR3 is TGCGCCAGCAGCCTCAGGACAGGGTACGGCGAGCAATACTTC.

This clone has only one observation. The chain combines TRBV5-6 with TRBJ2-3; TRBD2 matches 8 bases. This CDR3 contains 17 residues. Germline-derived CDR1 and CDR2 are SGHDT and YYEEEE. Germline trimming cut 4 bases from V and 2 bases from J; bases unmatched to any gene: 12. CDR3 loop: CASSTGLALLPTDTQYF. CDR3 nucleotides: TGTGCCAGCAGCACCGGACTAGCCCTGCTTCCCACAGATACGCAGTATTTT.

The genes are TRBV25-1 and TRBJ2-5, with D possibly being TRBD2 (6 bases). Trimming took off 1 base at V and 2 bases at J, with 11 bases between the two ends. From germline, CDR1 is MGHDK and CDR2 SYGVNS. There are 15 residues in the CDR3. CDR3: CASSESGGAQETQYF. DNA of the CDR3: TGTGCCAGCAGTGAATCAGGCGGGGCACAAGAGACCCAGTACTTC.

This chain links TRBV7-2 with TRBJ2-1, with D possibly TRBD2 on 6 matching bases. The CDR3 is 12 amino acids. Germline-derived CDR1 and CDR2 are SGHTA and FQGNSA. Trimming stripped 2 bases from V and 9 bases from J, with 8 bases between. This CDR3 is CASSLRGSEQFF. As DNA, the CDR3 is TGTGCCAGCAGCTTACGGGGGAGTGAGCAGTTCTTC.

The gene calls are TRBV28 and TRBJ1-1; 7 bases agree with TRBD1. The J segment lost 1 base and the V segment lost 4 bases, leaving 3 bases of the junction unmatched. The CDR3 length is 14 residues. The germline gives CDR1 MDHEN, CDR2 SYDVKM. The CDR3 region is CASSSGDRNTEAFF. In DNA, the CDR3 is TGTGCCAGCAGTTCGGGGGACAGGAACACTGAAGCTTTCTTT. Full variable domain (remainder filled in from reference TRBV28 and TRBJ1-1): DVKVTQSSRYLVKRTGEKVFLECVQDMDHENMFWYRQDPGLGLRLIYFSYDVKMKEKGDIPEGYSVSREKKERFSLILESASTNQTSMYLCASSSGDRNTEAFFGQGTRLTVV.

This clone has only one observation. The J gene is TRBJ2-7, the V gene TRBV9, with a possible D match to TRBD2 (6 bases). Trimming shortened V by 4 bases and J by 3 bases, and 14 bases separated the two germline ends. Germline V gene data show CDR1 as SGDLS and CDR2 as YYNGEE. This CDR3 spans 14 amino acids. The CDR3: CASSYGLASYEQYF. The CDR3 DNA reads TGTGCCAGCAGCTACGGTCTAGCGAGCTACGAGCAGTACTTC.

The V call is TRBV6-5, the J call TRBJ1-1; TRBD1 might be the D (5 bases). This CDR3 is built from 13 residues. V shed 4 bases and J shed 5 bases, with 11 bases lying between them. Germline V gene data show CDR1 as MNHEY and CDR2 as SVGAGI. The CDR3 bases are TGTGCCAGCAGTTCCCCCGGGGGGACTGAAGCTTTCTTT. Translated: CASSSPGGTEAFF.

The table lists this clone with a count of one. This chain links TRBV7-6 with TRBJ2-3, with 7 bases lining up with TRBD2. The V and J ends lost 7 bases and 4 bases, in that order; junction bases with no gene match: 11. Germline CDR1 reads SGHVS; CDR2 reads FNYEAQ. The CDR3 extends over 15 amino acids. The CDR3 coding sequence is TGTGCCAGCACCCCGCATGGCGGGAGCGCAGATACGCAGTATTTT. Its translation: CASTPHGGSADTQYF.

The chain links TRBV3-1 (or the pseudogene TRBV3-2) to TRBJ2-3, with 7 bases fitting TRBD2. The V and J ends lost 7 bases and 2 bases, in that order; junction bases with no gene match: 6. In germline, CDR1 is LGHDT, CDR2 YNNKEL (reference sequence). This CDR3 spans 14 amino acids. The CDR3 region has the DNA TGTGCCAGCACCCCTGGACTAGACACAGATACGCAGTATTTT. Its translation is CASTPGLDTDTQYF.